This record looks at one T cell receptor beta chain sequence and its context. Its antigen is undetermined. This sample is drawn from a study of a mutant IDH1 vaccine in newly diagnosed glioma. About the research overall: Patients came in for eight vaccinations, in weeks 1, 3, 5, 7, 11, 15, 19 and 23. In some groups vaccination began 4-6 weeks post-radiotherapy; others received it with temozolomide.

The germline gives CDR1 MDHEN, CDR2 SYDVKM. The V gene lost 2 bases and the J gene lost 4 bases, with 18 bases spanning the gap. The CDR3 has 16 amino acids. Some clones are missing from TCRdb's copy, which holds only in-frame ones; the method was immunoSEQ multiplex PCR. Of some 80,000 clones in the sample, around 83% were seen once. Time point: week 23, last vaccination. Vaccination comprised doses that each held 300 ug of mutant IDH1 20-mer peptide, plus topical imiquimod. The material was PBMCs, obtained from a glioma patient whose treatment included an IDH1 peptide vaccine. The J gene is TRBJ2-7, the V gene TRBV28, with D possibly TRBD1 on 6 matching bases. The source of this sequence is a woman in her forties or fifties with glioma. CDR3 protein: CASSLAVSGEGYEQYF. CDR3 nucleotide sequence: TGTGCCAGCAGTTTAGCAGTCTCAGGGGAAGGGTACGAGCAGTACTTC. The entire variable domain, with the rest obtained from reference TRBV28 and TRBJ2-7, is as follows: DVKVTQSSRYLVKRTGEKVFLECVQDMDHENMFWYRQDPGLGLRLIYFSYDVKMKEKGDIPEGYSVSREKKERFSLILESASTNQTSMYLCASSLAVSGEGYEQYFGPGTRLTVT.